This T cell receptor beta chain was found in a study of cytomegalovirus exposure and HLA in healthy donors. 60 Vbeta and 13 Jbeta primers were used in PCR. Assay: immunoSEQ multiplex PCR; the TCRdb copy retains only in-frame clones and omits some. The table shows about 140,000 clones, with approximately 71% occurring only once. As to this clone: Antigen specificity is unknown.

Trimming at V came to 0 bases and at J to 9 bases, leaving 3 bases not matched to a gene. This CDR3 comprises 15 residues. CDR1 and CDR2 (germline): SGHNT, YENEEA. Study-wide points: Later analysis associated a missense DCLRE1C variant with TCR beta V- and J-gene trimming.

This sequence joins TRBV11-3 and TRBJ1-6; 9 positions agree with TRBD1. This receptor was taken from a woman between 50 and 59 years old in good health and CMV-seronegative. The sample comprised PBMCs. In DNA form, the CDR3 reads TGTGCCAGCAGCTTAGAAGGGACAGGGAGTTCACCCCTCCACTTT. Translated: CASSLEGTGSSPLHF.